Below are 19 T cell receptor beta chains sequenced from a single sample in a study of naive and memory T cell subsets. Both TRBC1 and TRBC2 were covered by a beta constant-region primer of two equimolar oligonucleotides. The ligated cDNA underwent four PCR rounds using SP2 and nested alpha and beta constant-region primers. TCRdb redid the calling of the UMI-ligation and nested PCR reads with MiXCR, one entry per CDR3 protein. Seen here are 80,000 or so distinct CDR3 sequences, 9% observed once, and the top ten hold 1.2%. Specimen: naive CD8+ T cells from blood. The receptor set was obtained from a human donor in good health.

The chain is built from TRBV5-6 and TRBJ2-7; 7 nucleotides line up with TRBD2. CDR1 is SGHDT and CDR2 is YYEEEE in the germline V gene. The CDR3 consists of 16 residues. The V and J ends lost 1 base and 3 bases, in that order; junction bases with no gene match: 10. CDR3 bases: TGTGCCAGCAGCTTGTACCTTGCGGGGGATTACTACGAGCAGTACTTC. Amino acid sequence: CASSLYLAGDYYEQYF.

This clonotype was found a few times. The rearrangement links TRBV12-3 or TRBV12-4 to TRBJ2-7; 8 nucleotides agree with TRBD1. Trimming cost V 6 bases and J 2 bases; bases outside gene matches: 9. The CDR3 is made up of 15 amino acids. The CDR3 bases are TGTGCCAGCAGCTCCGACAGGGGTCGGACCTACGAGCAGTACTTC. The encoded protein is CASSSDRGRTYEQYF.

This clonotype has only a few counts. This CDR3 reads CASNGLAGRDTQYF. In DNA form, the CDR3 reads TGTGCCAGCAATGGACTAGCGGGAAGGGATACGCAGTATTTT. The rearrangement joins TRBV2 to TRBJ2-3, with TRBD2 matching 12 bases. Germline V gene data show CDR1 as SNHLY and CDR2 as FYNNEI. The length of the CDR3 is 14 residues. The ends lost 7 bases at V and 6 bases at J; junction bases unmatched: 5. The variable domain in full, completed from reference TRBV2 and TRBJ2-3, reads EPEVTQTPSHQVTQMGQEVILRCVPISNHLYFYWYRQILGQKVEFLVSFYNNEISEKSEIFDDQFSVERPDGSNFTLKIRSTKLEDSAMYFCASNGLAGRDTQYFGPGTRLTVL.

The chain couples TRBV29-1 to TRBJ2-7; maybe TRBD1 (6 bases). The CDR3 has 13 residues. Trimming left V 7 bases short and J 3 bases short, with 16 bases between. The germline V gene encodes CDR1 SQVTM and CDR2 ANQGSEA. DNA of the CDR3: TGCAGCGGTACCGGGACAAATAACTACGAGCAGTACTTC. This gives the protein CSGTGTNNYEQYF.

CDR3 sequence (DNA): TGTGCCAAAACGGGACAGGGGGAGGGCAATGAGCAGTTCTTC. This sequence encodes CAKTGQGEGNEQFF. This sequence joins TRBV2 and TRBJ2-1, with 11 bases identical to TRBD1. The germline V gene has CDR1 SNHLY and CDR2 FYNNEI. There are 14 residues in the CDR3. J was trimmed by 6 bases and V by 10 bases; bases with no gene match: 8.

CDR3 sequence (DNA): TGTGCCAGCAGCGTAGGGGACAGTGGTGAAGCTTTCTTT. Its protein is CASSVGDSGEAFF. V is TRBV9 and J is TRBJ1-1, with 7 bases identical to TRBD1. This CDR3 region has 13 residues. The germline V gene encodes CDR1 SGDLS and CDR2 YYNGEE. V was clipped by 0 bases and J by 7 bases; unmatched bases: 3.

This clonotype was counted only a few times. The chain joins TRBV7-9 to TRBJ1-1; D remains ambiguous. The V and J ends lost 11 bases and 7 bases respectively, with 8 bases between them. Germline V gene lookup returns CDR1 SEHNR and CDR2 FQNEAQ (reference sequence). The CDR3 length is 9 residues. The CDR3 is CAGEREAFF. CDR3 DNA: TGTGCCGGCGAACGTGAAGCTTTCTTT.

The table lists this clonotype with many counts. V usage is TRBV9 and J usage is TRBJ2-1; 8 bases are a match to TRBD2. J gave up 0 bases and V 2 bases, and 1 base lay outside the gene matches. The CDR3 sequence is 15 residues long. CDR1 is SGDLS and CDR2 is YYNGEE in the germline V gene. The chain's CDR3 is CASSVSGVSYNEQFF. In DNA form, the CDR3 reads TGTGCCAGCAGCGTTAGCGGGGTCTCCTACAATGAGCAGTTCTTC.

This clonotype was detected ten times or more. V and J are TRBV5-4 and TRBJ2-7; 8 bases map to TRBD2. Looked up from germline, CDR1 is SGHNT and CDR2 is YYREEE (reference sequence). V was pared by 5 bases and J by 0 bases, with 7 bases of the junction left unmatched. The CDR3 sequence is 15 residues long. The CDR3 is CASRSTSGSSYEQYF. The CDR3 DNA sequence: TGTGCCAGCAGGTCTACTAGCGGAAGCTCCTACGAGCAGTACTTC.

In this sample, this clonotype turned up many times. The chain is built from TRBV29-1 and TRBJ2-5; 7 positions agree with TRBD1. Germline assignment: CDR1 SQVTM and CDR2 ANQGSEA. The J segment lost 3 bases and the V segment lost 1 base, leaving 5 bases of the junction unmatched. This CDR3 is 14 amino acids long. CDR3: CSVEGTGEKETQYF. As DNA, the CDR3 is TGCAGCGTTGAAGGAACAGGGGAGAAAGAGACCCAGTACTTC.

The chain links TRBV9 to TRBJ1-2; D is ambiguous. This CDR3 has 10 amino acids. The V end was cut by 3 bases, the J end by 5 bases, with 2 bases between. From germline, CDR1 is SGDLS and CDR2 YYNGEE. The CDR3: CASSGYGYTF. The CDR3 nucleotides read TGTGCCAGCAGCGGATATGGCTACACCTTC.

This clonotype was observed at least ten times. The J gene is TRBJ2-6, the V gene TRBV7-9; D perhaps matches TRBD1 (6 bases). Germline V gene data show CDR1 as SEHNR and CDR2 as FQNEAQ (reference sequence). The CDR3 length is 15 residues. V shed 1 base and J shed 11 bases, with 15 bases lying between them. CDR3 region: CASSLGTATPDVLTF. The CDR3 DNA is TGTGCCAGCAGCTTAGGGACAGCAACGCCGGACGTCCTGACTTTC.

This clonotype was detected ten times or more. The rearrangement uses TRBV27 and TRBJ2-7; 7 bases are shared with TRBD2. Looked up from germline, CDR1 is MNHEY and CDR2 is SMNVEV (reference sequence). The CDR3 length is 15 residues. The V segment lost 5 bases and the J segment 5 bases; nucleotides outside the gene matches: 12. Written as DNA, the CDR3 is TGTGCCAGCAGTACCCAGAGCGGGGTCCGGAACGAGCAGTACTTC. Amino acid sequence: CASSTQSGVRNEQYF.

This clonotype was detected ten times or more. V and J are TRBV10-1 and TRBJ2-5; TRBD2 is a possible D gene (6 bases). Per germline, CDR1 WNHNN and CDR2 SYGVQD (reference sequence). V was shortened by 3 bases and J by 5 bases, with 16 bases between the two germline ends. The CDR3 has 15 amino acids. The CDR3 DNA follows: TGCGCCAGCAGTGATTCAGCGGAGGGTGGGGAGACCCAGTACTTC. Translated, it gives CASSDSAEGGETQYF.

This clonotype was counted at least ten times. The chain is built from TRBV9 and TRBJ1-1, with 7 nucleotides matching TRBD1. Looked up from germline, CDR1 is SGDLS and CDR2 is YYNGEE. The CDR3 is 15 amino acids. V was pared by 0 bases and J by 8 bases, with 10 bases of the junction left unmatched. CDR3 DNA sequence: TGTGCCAGCAGCGTAGACGATCGACAGGGCGCCGAAGCTTTCTTT. It specifies CASSVDDRQGAEAFF. Supplemented by reference TRBV9 and TRBJ1-1, the full variable domain reads DSGVTQTPKHLITATGQRVTLRCSPRSGDLSVYWYQQSLDQGLQFLIQYYNGEERAKGNILERFSAQQFPDLHSELNLSSLELGDSALYFCASSVDDRQGAEAFFGQGTRLTVV.

This clonotype was seen a handful of times. V usage is TRBV27 and J usage is TRBJ2-5; D unresolved. Germline values: CDR1 MNHEY, CDR2 SMNVEV (reference sequence). The germline V and J ends were trimmed by 2 bases and 5 bases, with 12 bases remaining between them. The CDR3 contains 14 residues. The CDR3 nucleotides are TGTGCCAGCAGTTTAGGTCCTGTAAGCGAGACCCAGTACTTC. It encodes CASSLGPVSETQYF.

The table lists this clonotype with a few counts. The CDR3, as DNA: TGCGCCAGCAGCTTCGACCCCCAGCGGGAGGGGGCAGATACGCAGTATTTT. Translated: CASSFDPQREGADTQYF. The chain combines TRBV5-1 with TRBJ2-3; 10 positions agree with TRBD2. V trimming: 2 bases; J trimming: 4 bases; junction bases outside the gene matches: 10. The CDR3 spans 17 residues. From germline, CDR1 is SGHRS and CDR2 YFSETQ.

This clonotype was found a few times. V and J are TRBV5-6 and TRBJ2-1, with D unresolved. The CDR3 is 14 amino acids. In germline, CDR1 is SGHDT, CDR2 YYEEEE. The V end lost 3 bases, the J end lost 7 bases, and 14 bases lay between the germline ends. The CDR3 loop is CASSSMLARNEQFF. CDR3 DNA sequence: TGTGCCAGCAGCTCAATGTTGGCGCGGAATGAGCAGTTCTTC.

Many counts were recorded for this clonotype. V and J are TRBV10-3 and TRBJ2-1, with D unclear. The germline CDR1 and CDR2 sequences are ENHRY and SYGVKD. The ends were cut back, 6 bases at V and 8 bases at J, with 17 bases in the middle. This CDR3 has 14 residues. CDR3 sequence (DNA): TGTGCCATCAGGCAGGTCGCCTTAAGGGATGAGCAGTTCTTC. It yields the protein CAIRQVALRDEQFF.